What follows are 9 T cell receptor beta chains derived from one specimen sequenced in a study of blood T cell repertoires in COVID-19. TCRdb's copy holds only in-frame clones and misses some; the assay was immunoSEQ multiplex PCR. Of approximately 160,000 clones listed, roughly 85% were seen once; the top ten hold 8.3%. Sequenced: peripheral blood. The receptors derive from a woman aged 60-75 years with COVID-19, enrolled during active disease.

Here the CDR3 reads CASSGVQGIPGELFF. The CDR3 DNA follows: TGTGCCAGCAGCGGGGTACAGGGTATTCCCGGGGAGCTGTTTTTT. The chain has TRBV9 and TRBJ2-2; TRBD1 is a possible D gene (6 bases). Trimming took 3 bases from V and 6 from J, leaving 15 bases between them. Per the germline V gene, CDR1 is SGDLS and CDR2 is YYNGEE. The CDR3 sequence is 15 residues long.

The V and J genes are TRBV18 and TRBJ2-1; D might be TRBD1 (6 bases). Germline assignment: CDR1 KGHSH and CDR2 LQKENI. The CDR3 has 15 residues. Trimming removed 3 bases from V and 6 bases from J, with 15 bases in between. This chain's CDR3 is CASSPPGTNRNEQFF. CDR3 nucleotides: TGTGCCAGCTCACCGCCCGGGACAAATCGCAATGAGCAGTTCTTC.

The chain couples TRBV5-4 to TRBJ1-1, with no clear D. In germline, CDR1 is SGHNT, CDR2 YYREEE (reference sequence). This CDR3 spans 14 amino acids. The V end was cut by 6 bases, the J end by 1 base, with 13 bases between. CDR3 sequence (DNA): TGTGCCAGCACCTCCGCTCGGGGGAACACTGAAGCTTTCTTT. Translating it yields CASTSARGNTEAFF.

This clone has just a few counts. The rearrangement uses TRBV6-5 and TRBJ1-3, with 7 bases matching TRBD1. V trimming: 6 bases; J trimming: 0 bases; junction bases outside the gene matches: 2. Germline V gives CDR1 MNHEY, CDR2 SVGAGI. The CDR3 is made up of 14 amino acids. Here the CDR3 DNA reads TGTGCCAGCAGCGAGGGGGCCTCTGGAAACACCATATATTTT. The encoded protein is CASSEGASGNTIYF.

The rearrangement joins TRBV6-5 to TRBJ1-1; D is undetermined. Per the germline V gene, CDR1 is MNHEY and CDR2 is SVGAGI. Trimming removed 8 bases from V and 5 bases from J, with 12 bases in between. This CDR3 comprises 12 residues. DNA of the CDR3: TGTGCCAGCTCACTCCATCGGACTGAAGCTTTCTTT. Amino acids: CASSLHRTEAFF.

The CDR3 loop reads CASSPSQMNTEAFF. The CDR3 nucleotides read TGTGCCAGCTCACCATCACAAATGAACACTGAAGCTTTCTTT. The rearrangement joins TRBV18 to TRBJ1-1, with no clear D. CDR1 and CDR2 from the germline V gene are KGHSH and LQKENI. CDR3 length: 14 residues. Trimming took 2 bases from V and 0 from J, leaving 7 bases between them.

The V gene is TRBV11-3, the J gene TRBJ2-7; weak D call: TRBD1 (6 bases). CDR1 is SGHNT, CDR2 YENEEA, per germline. This CDR3 region has 13 residues. V lost 4 bases to trimming and J lost 5 bases, with 12 bases between them. The CDR3 loop reads CASSSTRGDEQYF. The CDR3 bases are TGTGCCAGCAGCTCGACCAGGGGTGACGAGCAGTACTTC.

The gene calls are TRBV5-6 and TRBJ1-5, with D possibly matching TRBD1 (6 bases). V lost 6 bases, J lost 0 bases, and 13 bases lay in between. Germline V lookup: CDR1 SGHDT, CDR2 YYEEEE. CDR3 length equals 15 residues. This CDR3 is CASTRQGNSNQPQHF. The CDR3, as DNA: TGTGCCAGCACGAGGCAGGGGAATAGCAATCAGCCCCAGCATTTT.

The chain has TRBV27 and TRBJ1-1; a weak D match, TRBD1 (6 bases). This CDR3 has 16 amino acids. V shed 3 bases and J shed 4 bases, with 18 bases lying between them. The germline CDR1 and CDR2 sequences are MNHEY and SMNVEV (reference sequence). The CDR3 sequence is CASSFLWEGGSTEAFF. The CDR3 DNA follows: TGTGCCAGCAGTTTTCTTTGGGAGGGGGGAAGCACTGAAGCTTTCTTT.